These 14 T cell receptor beta chains were all obtained from the same sample, sequenced in a study of cytomegalovirus exposure and HLA in healthy donors. The PCR contained 60 Vbeta and 13 Jbeta primers. The assay was immunoSEQ multiplex PCR, and TCRdb's table has in-frame clones only and misses some. The repertoire holds under 150,000 clones, with more than 60% as singletons. Material for sequencing was PBMCs. The source of these receptors is a woman between 35 and 50 years old in good health and CMV-seronegative.

This sequence joins TRBV18 and TRBJ2-5; 8 bases are a match to TRBD1. CDR1 and CDR2 from the germline V gene are KGHSH and LQKENI. The CDR3 runs 13 residues. Trimming removed 6 bases from V and 3 bases from J; junction bases left unmatched: 3. The CDR3 DNA is TGTGCCAGCTCGCCGACAGGGGAAGAGACCCAGTACTTC. This sequence encodes CASSPTGEETQYF.

This clone was seen only once. The sample contains more than one DNA sequence encoding this CDR3. The V and J genes are TRBV18 and TRBJ2-3; 9 positions match TRBD2. Germline CDR1 is KGHSH and CDR2 is LQKENI. This CDR3 is 16 amino acids long. V was pared by 3 bases and J by 6 bases, with 10 bases of the junction left unmatched. DNA of the CDR3: TGTGCCAGCTCACCCCCCGGCGGGAGGGCCCTTGATACGCAGTATTTT. Residues: CASSPPGGRALDTQYF.

J is TRBJ1-1 and V is TRBV5-1, with 9 bases matching TRBD1. Germline lookup yields CDR1 SGHRS and CDR2 YFSETQ. V gave up 2 bases and J gave up 5 bases; unmatched junction bases: 7. The CDR3 extends over 15 amino acids. CDR3 loop: CASSFDTGGGTEAFF. The CDR3 nucleotides are TGCGCCAGCAGCTTCGACACAGGGGGCGGGACTGAAGCTTTCTTT.

The sample holds a few counts of this clone. This chain connects TRBV7-3 to TRBJ2-1; TRBD2 matches 9 bases. The V gene end was trimmed by 4 bases and the J gene end by 7 bases; junction bases not matched to a gene: 8. The CDR3 consists of 15 residues. The germline V gene has CDR1 SGHTA and CDR2 FQGTGA. This chain's CDR3 is CASSSSSGMGNEQFF. The CDR3 DNA sequence: TGTGCCAGCAGCTCATCTAGCGGGATGGGGAATGAGCAGTTCTTC.

The chain combines TRBV18 with TRBJ1-1; 8 nucleotides line up with TRBD1. Trimming took 5 bases from V and 0 from J; bases not matched to a gene: 14. Germline V gene data show CDR1 as KGHSH and CDR2 as LQKENI. This CDR3 region has 18 residues. CDR3: CASSKSGTGLSMNTEAFF. In DNA form, the CDR3 reads TGTGCCAGCTCAAAATCCGGGACAGGACTTTCAATGAACACTGAAGCTTTCTTT.

This clone has only a few counts. V usage is TRBV11-2 and J usage is TRBJ2-2, with 7 bases matching TRBD2. This CDR3 has 18 amino acids. Germline trimming cut 4 bases from V and 5 bases from J; bases unmatched to any gene: 16. Germline V CDR1 and CDR2: SGHAT, FQNNGV. CDR3: CASSSTYQSGGGTGELFF. The CDR3 DNA is TGTGCCAGCAGCTCAACGTACCAATCTGGGGGAGGGACCGGGGAGCTGTTTTTT.

The CDR3 nucleotides read TGTGCCAGTAGTATAACGGGGGGGATCACTGAAGCTTTCTTT. Encoded protein: CASSITGGITEAFF. The chain employs TRBV19 and TRBJ1-1, with D perhaps TRBD1 (5 bases). From germline, CDR1 is LNHDA and CDR2 SQIVND (reference sequence). The CDR3 is 14 residues long. V lost 2 bases and J 4 bases, leaving 11 bases between the germline ends.

The chain couples TRBV10-3 to TRBJ2-1; TRBD2 matches at 14 bases. With V trimmed by 3 bases and J by 0 bases, 4 bases remained unmatched. CDR3 length: 18 residues. The germline gives CDR1 ENHRY, CDR2 SYGVKD. CDR3 sequence reads: CAISEGTSGGSSYNEQFF. As DNA, the CDR3 is TGTGCCATCAGTGAAGGGACTAGCGGGGGCTCCTCCTACAATGAGCAGTTCTTC.

The chain has TRBV19 and TRBJ2-5, with a possible D match to TRBD2 (6 bases). The germline V and J ends were trimmed by 2 bases and 4 bases, with 11 bases remaining between them. CDR1 and CDR2 from the germline V gene are LNHDA and SQIVND (reference sequence). The CDR3 has 14 amino acids. Written as DNA, the CDR3 is TGTGCCAGTAGTATAAAGTCCGGGGGAGAGACCCAGTACTTC. Protein: CASSIKSGGETQYF.

This clone was seen once. V and J are TRBV11-2 and TRBJ1-2; D is perhaps TRBD1 (6 bases). V lost 4 bases, J lost 10 bases, and 10 bases lay in between. The germline gives CDR1 SGHAT, CDR2 FQNNGV. The CDR3 consists of 11 residues. The DNA for the CDR3 is TGTGCCAGCAGCTCAGGACAGCACTACACCTTC. Its translation is CASSSGQHYTF.

This clone appeared once. The chain has TRBV27 and TRBJ2-7; weak D call: TRBD2 (5 bases). In germline, CDR1 is MNHEY, CDR2 SMNVEV (reference sequence). Trimming stripped 11 bases from V and 4 bases from J, with 15 bases between. The CDR3 spans 12 residues. CDR3 DNA sequence: TGTGCCTCCCCCGGCTCGGGGTACGAGCAGTACTTC. Protein sequence: CASPGSGYEQYF.

The CDR3 DNA follows: TGTGCCACCAGCAGGGGGTTGGCGACAGAGAACACCGGGGAGCTGTTTTTT. It is translated as CATSRGLATENTGELFF. The chain links TRBV15 to TRBJ2-2; D is perhaps TRBD1 (5 bases). Germline V CDR1 and CDR2: LNHNV, YYDKDF (reference sequence). The V end lost 3 bases, the J end lost 1 base, and 15 bases lay between the germline ends. This CDR3 region has 17 residues.

This clone was detected only a few times. V is TRBV28 and J is TRBJ1-1; TRBD1 aligns across 7 bases. The V gene's germline CDR1 is MDHEN and CDR2 SYDVKM. This CDR3 spans 12 amino acids. The ends lost 7 bases at V and 8 bases at J; junction bases unmatched: 7. The CDR3 here is CASTTGTTEAFF. The CDR3 region has the DNA TGTGCCAGCACGACAGGGACAACAGAAGCTTTCTTT.

The chain employs TRBV7-9 and TRBJ2-1; the match to TRBD2 covers 11 bases. The CDR3 sequence is 17 residues long. V lost 5 bases and J lost 4; bases outside the gene matches: 10. Germline CDR1 is SEHNR and CDR2 is FQNEAQ (reference sequence). CDR3 in DNA: TGTGCCAGCAGCAGTTTCAAGACTAGCGGGAAATACAATGAGCAGTTCTTC. Protein product: CASSSFKTSGKYNEQFF.